The next 4 T cell receptor beta chains were all read from a single sample in a study of PD-1 blockade in classical Hodgkin lymphoma. Produced via immunoSEQ multiplex PCR; TCRdb's table is partial and in-frame only. The table records roughly 140,000 clones, about 81% of them present only once. Each of the patients experienced relapse following autologous stem cell transplantation, and their brentuximab vedotin exposure differed. Sequences were derived from peripheral blood mononuclear cells (PBMCs), sampled before the second cycle of nivolumab. The receptor set was obtained from a human donor with classical Hodgkin lymphoma.

The gene calls are TRBV28 and TRBJ2-3, with D hard to call. The CDR3 extends over 14 amino acids. V lost 3 bases and J 3 bases, leaving 10 bases between the germline ends. The germline CDR1 and CDR2 sequences are MDHEN and SYDVKM. The CDR3 region is CASSFRHVTDTQYF. DNA of the CDR3: TGTGCCAGCAGTTTTCGACACGTTACAGATACGCAGTATTTT.

Note on this clone: Other nucleotide sequences from this sample produce the same CDR3. This chain joins TRBV6-5 and TRBJ1-2, with 7 positions matching TRBD1. The germline V gene encodes CDR1 MNHEY and CDR2 SVGAGI. This CDR3 has 12 residues. The V segment lost 6 bases and the J segment 6 bases; nucleotides outside the gene matches: 4. For the CDR3, the DNA is TGTGCCAGCAGCCTCGACAGGGATGGCTACACCTTC. Protein sequence: CASSLDRDGYTF.

The chain carries TRBV7-2 and TRBJ2-7; D is perhaps TRBD1 or TRBD2 (5 bases each). Trimming removed 1 base at V and 1 base at J, with 8 bases between. The CDR3 consists of 14 residues. In germline, CDR1 is SGHTA, CDR2 FQGNSA. The CDR3 DNA reads as TGTGCCAGCAGCTTAGTCGGGGCGTCCTACGAGCAGTACTTC. This gives the protein CASSLVGASYEQYF. Looking up the rest from reference TRBV7-2 and TRBJ2-7 gives the full variable domain: GAGVSQSPSNKVTEKGKDVELRCDPISGHTALYWYRQSLGQGLEFLIYFQGNSAPDKSGLPSDRFSAERTGGSVSTLTIQRTQQEDSAVYLCASSLVGASYEQYFGPGTRLTVT.

This sequence joins TRBV9 and TRBJ1-5, with D possibly TRBD1 on 6 matching bases. V lost 3 bases to trimming and J lost 4 bases, with 17 bases between them. This CDR3 has 16 residues. Germline CDR1 reads SGDLS; CDR2 reads YYNGEE. DNA of the CDR3: TGTGCCAGCAGCGCCTCAGGGGTTCCGGGGAATCAGCCCCAGCATTTT. Encoded protein: CASSASGVPGNQPQHF.